The sequence of this T cell receptor (beta chain) was determined in a study of cytomegalovirus exposure and HLA in healthy donors. Study-level points and caveats: CMV serostatus stood as the only immune exposure information on hand. In an earlier analysis, productive rearrangement rates for most beta V segments clustered near 87% or 30%.

Researchers ran the PCR with 60 Vbeta and 13 Jbeta primers. Profiling relied on immunoSEQ multiplex PCR, and the TCRdb table lists in-frame clones only, not all of them. The table lists 95,000 to 150,000 clones, 75% to 80% of them singletons. All the people who gave samples were healthy bone marrow donors. A word on this clone: What it recognizes is unknown.

V was shortened by 5 bases and J by 5 bases, with 12 bases between the two germline ends. The CDR3 has 13 amino acids. The germline V gene has CDR1 SGHVS and CDR2 FNYEAQ. The specimen was PBMCs. This sequence joins TRBV7-6 and TRBJ1-1; D possibly corresponds to TRBD1 (6 bases). The source is a man between 35 and 55 years old in good health and CMV-seronegative. The CDR3 spells CASSPQGKTEAFF. As DNA, the CDR3 is TGTGCCAGCAGCCCCCAGGGGAAGACTGAAGCTTTCTTT.